The entry below gives a single T cell receptor (beta chain) sequence along with its context. The antigen remains undetermined. Previously, flow cytometry had revealed CD8+CD57+ cell expansion in the patients chosen for sequencing. At blood sampling, none of the patients had yet received therapy. Profiling of TCR beta VDJ combinations and CDR3 sequences used genomic DNA as template. TCRdb passed the reads through MiXCR, listing each CDR3 protein once. Altogether approximately 170,000 distinct CDR3 sequences are present, around 43% being singletons, with the ten largest covering 3% to 4%. The data were obtained in a study of CD8+CD57+ T cells in acquired aplastic anemia. About the research overall: Sorted cells (CD4+ and CD8+) yielded DNA amounts that averaged approximately 3.2 ug.

Whole-study results and caveats: Overlap between patients and controls comprised about 28 CD8+ CDR3 sequences.

Trimming at V came to 5 bases and at J to 0 bases, leaving 3 bases not matched to a gene. CDR1 SGHTA and CDR2 FQGTGA come from the germline V gene. The CDR3 is made up of 14 amino acids. This chain joins TRBV7-3 and TRBJ2-7; TRBD1 aligns across 8 bases. Input material: sorted CD4+, CD8+, or CD8+CD57+ T cells (not recorded which) from PBMCs. The sequence came from a human donor with aplastic anemia. CDR3 nucleotide sequence: TGTGCCAGCAGCGTACAGGGGGACTCCTACGAGCAGTACGTC. It codes for CASSVQGDSYEQYV.